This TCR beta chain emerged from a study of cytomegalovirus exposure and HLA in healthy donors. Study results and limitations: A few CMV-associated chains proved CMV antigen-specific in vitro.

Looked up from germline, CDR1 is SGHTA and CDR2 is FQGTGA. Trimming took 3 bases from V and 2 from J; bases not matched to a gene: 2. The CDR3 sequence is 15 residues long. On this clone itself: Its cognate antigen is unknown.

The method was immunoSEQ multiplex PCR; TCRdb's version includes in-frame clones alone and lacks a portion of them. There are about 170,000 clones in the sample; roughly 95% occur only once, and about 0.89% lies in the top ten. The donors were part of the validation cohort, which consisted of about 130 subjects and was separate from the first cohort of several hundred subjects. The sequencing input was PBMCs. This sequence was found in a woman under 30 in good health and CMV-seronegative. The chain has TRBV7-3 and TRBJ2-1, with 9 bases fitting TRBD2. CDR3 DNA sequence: TGTGCCAGCAGCTTCGGCGGGGGGGCCTACAATGAGCAGTTCTTC. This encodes CASSFGGGAYNEQFF.